These 25 T cell receptor beta chains were all obtained from the same sample, sequenced in a study of chemoradiotherapy in HPV16-positive cancers (dated by TCRdb to between 2021 and 2023). Library prep was done by the immunoSEQ multiplex PCR assay. As stored in TCRdb, this immuneACCESS dataset retains in-frame rearrangements with V and J assigned. A fraction of the clones does not appear; measured against another copy, unresolved V genes explain less than half of the discrepancy, and the remainder lacks a known reason. This sample lists approximately 10,000 clones; under 80% were detected once. 13% to 15% of the sample comes from the top ten. Collection of the sample occurred from a patient who underwent chemoradiotherapy. The receptors shown here come from a human donor with HPV-associated anogenital cancer.

CDR3: CAWSFAGVNSPLHF. Written as DNA, the CDR3 is TGTGCCTGGAGTTTTGCCGGGGTTAATTCACCCCTCCACTTT. V gene TRBV30 combines with J gene TRBJ1-6; D gene ambiguous. CDR1 and CDR2 (germline): GTSNPN, SVGIG (reference sequence). V gave up 2 bases and J gave up 6 bases, with 11 bases separating them. The CDR3 runs to 14 residues.

The chain recombines TRBV5-4 with TRBJ2-2; maybe TRBD1 (5 bases). Germline CDR1 reads SGHNT; CDR2 reads YYREEE (reference sequence). The CDR3 consists of 15 residues. V dropped 0 bases and J dropped 7 bases, with 13 bases sitting between them. CDR3 region: CASSLDSGLGGELFF. CDR3 sequence (DNA): TGTGCCAGCAGCTTGGATTCAGGGCTTGGCGGGGAGCTGTTTTTT.

The chain combines TRBV5-6 with TRBJ2-3; a possible D gene is TRBD1 (5 bases). Trimming removed 0 bases from V and 3 bases from J, with 8 bases in between. The germline V gene encodes CDR1 SGHDT and CDR2 YYEEEE. The CDR3 runs to 14 residues. The CDR3 sequence is CASSLGQTTDTQYF. The CDR3 DNA follows: TGTGCCAGCAGCTTGGGACAGACGACAGATACGCAGTATTTT.

The rearrangement links TRBV2 to TRBJ1-1; D might be TRBD1 (6 bases). CDR1 SNHLY and CDR2 FYNNEI come from the germline V gene. Trimming cost V 6 bases and J 8 bases, with 16 bases left between them. The CDR3 totals 13 residues. The CDR3 reads CASRLKPGGEAFF. The CDR3 region has the DNA TGTGCCAGCAGATTAAAACCGGGGGGCGAAGCTTTCTTT.

This clone was seen more than once but under ten times. The rearrangement joins TRBV27 to TRBJ2-2; tentative D call: TRBD2 (5 bases). CDR3 length: 16 residues. V lost 0 bases and J lost 3, with 11 bases in between. Germline V lookup: CDR1 MNHEY, CDR2 SMNVEV (reference sequence). The CDR3 reads CASSLSGRGYTGELFF. CDR3 bases: TGTGCCAGCAGTTTATCCGGTCGGGGTTACACCGGGGAGCTGTTTTTT.

The chain combines TRBV9 with TRBJ2-3; 9 bases map to TRBD2. Germline CDR1 is SGDLS and CDR2 is YYNGEE. Trimming cost V 4 bases and J 2 bases; bases outside gene matches: 5. The CDR3 is 15 amino acids. The CDR3 is CASSPLAGLTDTQYF. The CDR3 bases are TGTGCCAGCAGCCCACTAGCGGGTCTCACAGATACGCAGTATTTT.

CDR3 residues: CASSLGGTPNEKLFF. The CDR3 DNA sequence: TGCGCCAGCAGCTTGGGGGGGACACCTAATGAAAAACTGTTTTTT. The chain has TRBV5-1 and TRBJ1-4; a weak D match, TRBD1 (6 bases). Germline CDR1 SGHRS, CDR2 YFSETQ. The CDR3 is 15 residues long. V was trimmed by 0 bases and J by 3 bases, leaving 9 bases between them.

CDR3 sequence reads: CASSYSGTGGSYEQYF. The CDR3 bases are TGCGCCAGCAGCTATAGCGGGACAGGGGGTTCCTACGAGCAGTACTTC. The V and J genes are TRBV5-1 and TRBJ2-7, with 11 bases identical to TRBD1. V was clipped by 3 bases and J by 1 base; unmatched bases: 6. The CDR3 covers 16 residues. Per the germline V gene, CDR1 is SGHRS and CDR2 is YFSETQ.

The chain uses TRBV6-5 and TRBJ1-2, with D perhaps TRBD1 (6 bases). Between the trimmed V and J ends, which lost 10 bases and 3 bases, there was a span of 9 bases. Germline assignment: CDR1 MNHEY and CDR2 SVGAGI. The CDR3 has 11 amino acids. The chain's CDR3 is CATGADYGYTF. DNA of the CDR3: TGTGCCACAGGGGCAGACTATGGCTACACCTTC.

The chain combines TRBV5-4 with TRBJ2-3; 9 bases are shared with TRBD2. Germline trimming cut 4 bases from V and 5 bases from J; bases unmatched to any gene: 11. Per germline, CDR1 SGHNT and CDR2 YYREEE (reference sequence). This CDR3 region has 16 residues. The CDR3 spells CASSPLGGGAGDTQYF. The CDR3 DNA reads TGTGCCAGCAGCCCCTTAGGCGGGGGGGCCGGAGATACGCAGTATTTT.

In regard to this clone: Germline and junction disagree at one end, which may indicate a read error. The chain is built from TRBV7-7 and TRBJ2-7; 11 bases are shared with TRBD2. CDR3 length: 16 amino acids. CDR1 is SSHAT, CDR2 FNYEAQ, per germline (reference sequence). DNA for the CDR3: TGTGCTAGCAGCTTAGCGTCTAGCGGGGGGCAACACGAGCAGTACTTC. Residues: CASSLASSGGQHEQYF.

This chain connects TRBV4-1 to TRBJ2-1, with D uncertain. The CDR3 runs 13 residues. V lost 0 bases to trimming and J lost 9 bases, with 9 bases between them. Per the germline V gene, CDR1 is MGHRA and CDR2 is YSYEKL. The CDR3 reads CASSQDQVGEQFF. As DNA, the CDR3 is TGCGCCAGCAGCCAAGATCAGGTGGGTGAGCAGTTCTTC.

The rearrangement links TRBV30 to TRBJ1-1, with a possible D match to TRBD1 (6 bases). This CDR3 is built from 14 residues. The germline gives CDR1 GTSNPN, CDR2 SVGIG (reference sequence). The V and J ends lost 2 bases and 1 base respectively, with 11 bases between them. The CDR3 nucleotides read TGTGCCTGGAGTATAGGGGGTGCGAACACTGAAGCTTTCTTT. The encoded protein is CAWSIGGANTEAFF.

This clone was recorded only once. V and J are TRBV2 and TRBJ1-4, with TRBD1 matching over 8 bases. Germline values: CDR1 SNHLY, CDR2 FYNNEI. This CDR3 comprises 15 residues. J gave up 5 bases and V 5 bases, and 7 bases lay outside the gene matches. The CDR3 DNA reads TGTGCCAGCAGTCCGGGACAGGCCTGGAATGAAAAACTGTTTTTT. It is translated as CASSPGQAWNEKLFF.

The V and J genes are TRBV6-5 and TRBJ2-2; D possibly corresponds to TRBD1 (6 bases). Germline CDR1 and CDR2: MNHEY and SVGAGI. There are 15 residues in the CDR3. V was pared by 6 bases and J by 0 bases, with 11 bases between. CDR3 sequence: CASSSDSSNTGELFF. The CDR3 DNA reads as TGTGCCAGCAGCTCGGACAGCTCGAACACCGGGGAGCTGTTTTTT.

By share of the sample, this clone is medium-sized. The CDR3 DNA reads as TGTGCCAGCAGTGACAGCGGGGGGGTCGGGGAGACCCAGTACTTC. It encodes CASSDSGGVGETQYF. The genes are TRBV2 and TRBJ2-5; TRBD2 matches 10 bases. This CDR3 contains 15 residues. From germline, CDR1 is SNHLY and CDR2 FYNNEI. The J segment lost 5 bases and the V segment lost 3 bases, leaving 6 bases of the junction unmatched.

V and J are TRBV5-1 and TRBJ2-2; D is unclear. The CDR3 totals 13 residues. Germline lookup yields CDR1 SGHRS and CDR2 YFSETQ. The V end lost 2 bases, the J end lost 6 bases, and 8 bases lay between the germline ends. CDR3 loop: CASSFTWSGELFF. The CDR3 coding sequence is TGCGCCAGCAGCTTCACGTGGTCCGGGGAGCTGTTTTTT.

The chain carries TRBV9 and TRBJ1-3, with D tentatively TRBD1 (5 bases). Trimming left V 3 bases short and J 4 bases short, with 8 bases between. CDR1 is SGDLS and CDR2 is YYNGEE in the germline V gene. This CDR3 comprises 13 residues. This chain's CDR3 is CASSERTGNTIYF. As DNA, the CDR3 is TGTGCCAGCAGCGAGAGGACAGGAAACACCATATATTTT.

DNA of the CDR3: TGCGCCAGCAGCCAGTACACTCCTAACTATGGCTACACCTTC. This sequence encodes CASSQYTPNYGYTF. The chain uses TRBV4-1 and TRBJ1-2; D ambiguous. The CDR3 runs to 14 residues. Per germline, CDR1 MGHRA and CDR2 YSYEKL. V was cut by 3 bases and J by 0 bases, with 8 bases left in between.

This clone was counted only a few times. The chain recombines TRBV9 with TRBJ1-3; D call uncertain. CDR1 and CDR2 from the germline V gene are SGDLS and YYNGEE. Trimming cost V 0 bases and J 4 bases, with 5 bases left between them. This CDR3 comprises 13 residues. The DNA for the CDR3 is TGTGCCAGCAGCGTAGACGGGGGAAACACCATATATTTT. Protein: CASSVDGGNTIYF.

This clone turned up a few times. V usage is TRBV28 and J usage is TRBJ1-1, with D unresolved. The CDR3 totals 11 residues. CDR1 MDHEN and CDR2 SYDVKM come from the germline V gene. Between the trimmed V and J ends, which lost 6 bases and 4 bases, there was a span of 6 bases. CDR3 amino acids: CASSATTEAFF. In DNA, the CDR3 is TGTGCCAGCAGCGCAACCACTGAAGCTTTCTTT.

The chain couples TRBV27 to TRBJ1-4, with 8 bases aligning to TRBD1. V shed 5 bases and J 8 bases; nucleotides not matched to a gene: 10. Germline V gene sequence: CDR1 MNHEY, CDR2 SMNVEV (reference sequence). This CDR3 region has 15 residues. CDR3 sequence (DNA): TGTGCCAGCAGTCCTCGCCAGGGGGCTTGGGAAAAACTGTTTTTT. Its translation: CASSPRQGAWEKLFF. The full variable domain, completed using reference TRBV27 and TRBJ1-4, is EAQVTQNPRYLITVTGKKLTVTCSQNMNHEYMSWYRQDPGLGLRQIYYSMNVEVTDKGDVPEGYKVSRKEKRNFPLILESPSPNQTSLYFCASSPRQGAWEKLFFGSGTQLSVL.

The chain combines TRBV7-2 with TRBJ1-1; D is unclear. The germline V and J ends were trimmed by 1 base and 1 base, with 10 bases remaining between them. CDR1 SGHTA and CDR2 FQGNSA come from the germline V gene. The CDR3 runs to 15 residues. The CDR3 DNA sequence: TGTGCCAGCAGCTTAGAAGGGAATGAGAACACTGAAGCTTTCTTT. This codes for CASSLEGNENTEAFF.

The genes are TRBV14 and TRBJ1-3; unclear D gene. V dropped 3 bases and J dropped 0 bases, with 12 bases sitting between them. This CDR3 has 16 amino acids. Looked up from germline, CDR1 is SGHDN and CDR2 is FVKESK. CDR3 DNA: TGTGCCAGCAGCCACATCAGCGGATCCTCTGGAAACACCATATATTTT. This sequence encodes CASSHISGSSGNTIYF.

This clone was seen a few times. The rearrangement joins TRBV10-3 to TRBJ1-5; a weak D match, TRBD1 (6 bases). Germline CDR1 ENHRY, CDR2 SYGVKD. V was cut by 6 bases and J by 3 bases, with 9 bases left in between. This CDR3 contains 13 residues. The CDR3 nucleotides read TGTGCCATCAGACAGGGTATCAATCAGCCCCAGCATTTT. Its translation: CAIRQGINQPQHF.